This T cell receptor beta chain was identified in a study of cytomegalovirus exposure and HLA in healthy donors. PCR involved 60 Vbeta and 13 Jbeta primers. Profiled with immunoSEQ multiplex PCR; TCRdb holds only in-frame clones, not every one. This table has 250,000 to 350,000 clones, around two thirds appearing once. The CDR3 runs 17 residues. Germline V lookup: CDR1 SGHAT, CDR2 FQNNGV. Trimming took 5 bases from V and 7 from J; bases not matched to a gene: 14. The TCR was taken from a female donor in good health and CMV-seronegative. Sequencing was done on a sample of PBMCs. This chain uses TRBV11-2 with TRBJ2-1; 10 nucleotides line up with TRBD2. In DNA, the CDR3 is TGTGCCAGCAGCCCCCGACTAGCGGGTACGGACCCAAATGAGCAGTTCTTC. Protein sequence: CASSPRLAGTDPNEQFF.